Listed below are T cell receptor beta chains from one sample, sequenced in a study of T cells after yellow fever vaccination. Via MiXCR, TCRdb re-called the 5' RACE reads, giving one row per CDR3 protein. The sample records fewer than 450,000 distinct CDR3 sequences, roughly 8.3% being singletons. Sequencing was performed on PBMCs, taken about 41 days after the first yellow fever vaccination. The source is a man between 18 and 35 years old who received the YFV17D yellow fever vaccine. Each CDR3 is given with its conserved first and last residue. A D gene is named only where the DNA matches it firmly. Clone size is shown for a subset of rows, as once, few, many or a class of expanded clone.

TRBV12-3/TRBV12-4	NA	NA	TRBJ1-1	CASSFLGRRRYTEAFF	TGTGCCAGCAGTTTTCTGGGACGGCGGCGGTACACTGAAGCTTTCTTT
TRBV7-8	TRBD1	many	TRBJ2-1	CASSLQGTGGNNEQFF	TGTGCCAGCAGCTTACAAGGGACAGGGGGTAACAATGAGCAGTTCTTC
TRBV7-8	TRBD1	NA	TRBJ2-2	CASSSIGTANTGELFF	TGTGCCAGCAGTTCGATCGGGACAGCGAACACCGGGGAGCTGTTTTTT
TRBV5-5	TRBD1	NA	TRBJ1-2	CASSLSQGANGYTF	TGTGCCAGCAGCTTGTCACAGGGGGCGAATGGCTACACCTTC
TRBV7-2	NA	NA	TRBJ2-1	CASSLEFSGQFF	TGTGCCAGCAGCTTAGAGTTTAGCGGGCAGTTCTTC
TRBV12-3/TRBV12-4	TRBD1	once	TRBJ2-1	CACCSGLPGQGFANEQFF	TGTGCCTGCTGTTCCGGACTACCGGGACAGGGGTTTGCCAATGAGCAGTTCTTC
TRBV7-8	NA	NA	TRBJ1-1	CASSLGLGYTEAFF	TGTGCCAGCAGCTTAGGCCTGGGGTACACTGAAGCTTTCTTT
TRBV7-9	TRBD1	NA	TRBJ1-2	CASSFDRGLLFSGYTF	TGTGCCAGCAGCTTTGACAGGGGCTTGCTTTTCTCCGGCTACACCTTC
TRBV7-3	NA	many	TRBJ2-2	CASSSSVGGTGELFF	TGTGCCAGCAGCTCCTCCGTAGGTGGAACCGGGGAGCTGTTTTTT
TRBV25-1	NA	NA	TRBJ1-1	CASTSPYGGTEAFF	TGTGCCAGTACAAGCCCCTACGGAGGTACTGAAGCTTTCTTT